This T cell receptor beta chain was documented in a study of T cell clonality in common variable immunodeficiency. Findings and limits, study-wide: In common variable immunodeficiency, TCR beta chains reportedly carried fewer deletions and N-nucleotide insertions.

Germline lookup yields CDR1 KGHSH and CDR2 LQKENI. CDR3 length: 18 amino acids. With V trimmed by 4 bases and J by 0 bases, 12 bases remained unmatched. Data came from immunoSEQ multiplex PCR; TCRdb stores just in-frame clones and leaves some out. The sample is made up of about 28,000 clones, none counted only once. With respect to this clone: Antigen: not known. The read stops 3 residues short of the end of the CDR3; the missing end is completed from the germline J gene.

The chain couples TRBV18 to TRBJ2-1, with TRBD2 matching over 7 bases. The sequence was collected from a human donor with common variable immunodeficiency. The sample comprised peripheral blood mononuclear cells. The DNA read from the CDR3 is TGTGCCAGCTCACTCCGGGACTACGCAACCCCCTCCTACAATGAG. Its translation is CASSLRDYATPSYNE. The whole CDR3 reads CASSLRDYATPSYNEQFF.